The present T cell receptor beta chain was sequenced within a study of HIV-infected patients and healthy controls. This CDR3 has 14 residues. V gave up 3 bases and J gave up 3 bases, with 12 bases separating them. The germline V gene has CDR1 LNHNV and CDR2 YYDKDF (reference sequence). This clonotype was found many times. TCRdb fed the 5' RACE reads into MiXCR, producing one record per CDR3 protein. The data show under 70,000 distinct CDR3 sequences, roughly 21% seen once. The receptor was derived from a human donor in good health. This chain connects TRBV15 to TRBJ2-7, with D possibly being TRBD1 (5 bases). The source material was CD4+ T cells from blood. CDR3 sequence: CATSRDPRDYEQYF. The DNA of the CDR3 is TGTGCCACCAGCAGGGATCCCAGGGACTACGAGCAGTACTTC.